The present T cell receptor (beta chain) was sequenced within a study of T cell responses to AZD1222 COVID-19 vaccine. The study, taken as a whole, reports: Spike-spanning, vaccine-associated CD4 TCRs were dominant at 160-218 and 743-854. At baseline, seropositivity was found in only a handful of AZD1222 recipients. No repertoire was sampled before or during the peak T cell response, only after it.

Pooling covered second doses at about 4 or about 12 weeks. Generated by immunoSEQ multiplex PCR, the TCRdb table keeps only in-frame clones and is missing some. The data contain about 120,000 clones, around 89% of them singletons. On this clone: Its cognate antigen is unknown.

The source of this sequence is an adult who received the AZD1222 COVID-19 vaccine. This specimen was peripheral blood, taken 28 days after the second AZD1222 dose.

CDR3 nucleotides: TGTGCCTGGAGGGGAGACAGGGGAAATACTGGAAACACCATATATTTT. This sequence encodes CAWRGDRGNTGNTIYF. V and J are TRBV30 and TRBJ1-3; 8 bases align to TRBD1. V was clipped by 3 bases and J by 2 bases; unmatched bases: 9. The V gene's germline CDR1 is GTSNPN and CDR2 SVGIG (reference sequence). The CDR3 totals 16 residues. Filled out from reference TRBV30 and TRBJ1-3, the complete variable domain reads SQTIHQWPATLVQPVGSPLSLECTVEGTSNPNLYWYRQAAGRGLQLLFYSVGIGQISSEVPQNLSASRPQDRQFILSSKKLLLSDSGFYLCAWRGDRGNTGNTIYFGEGSWLTVV.